These 11 T cell receptor beta chains originate from one sample sequenced in a study of T cell repertoires in cytomegalovirus infection. TCRdb re-called the reads through MiXCR, storing one row per CDR3 protein. The table lists more than 650,000 distinct CDR3 sequences, less than 40% of them singletons. The sequencing input was PBMCs. Receptors were obtained from a human donor in good health (CMV status not recorded). Some clones in this sample may be carry-over from other donors' samples.

This clonotype has just one count. Here the CDR3 reads CASSVDHSGVSPLHF. For the CDR3, the DNA is TGTGCCAGCAGCGTAGACCATTCGGGGGTTTCACCCCTCCACTTT. The rearrangement links TRBV9 to TRBJ1-6; D is perhaps TRBD1 (5 bases). The germline V gene has CDR1 SGDLS and CDR2 YYNGEE. The CDR3 has 15 residues. Deletions cut 0 bases from V and 9 bases from J, with 13 bases between.

The V gene is TRBV2, the J gene TRBJ1-2, with 11 bases aligning to TRBD1. The V and J ends lost 5 bases and 8 bases, in that order; junction bases with no gene match: 10. This CDR3 is 15 amino acids long. Germline CDR1 and CDR2: SNHLY and FYNNEI. The CDR3 is CASSPTGQGARGYTF. The CDR3 nucleotides read TGTGCCAGCAGTCCAACCGGACAGGGGGCGCGAGGCTACACCTTC.

This clonotype has only a few counts. The chain carries TRBV19 and TRBJ2-6, with a tentative D call TRBD1 (6 bases). Trimming removed 4 bases at V and 2 bases at J, with 6 bases between. Germline CDR1 is LNHDA and CDR2 is SQIVND (reference sequence). CDR3 length equals 14 residues. The CDR3 sequence: CASSTGAGANVLTF. The DNA of the CDR3 is TGTGCCAGTAGTACAGGGGCTGGGGCCAACGTCCTGACTTTC.

DNA of the CDR3: TGCAGCGTTGAAGTGGGACAAAAAGTAGGGCAGTACTTC. Amino acids: CSVEVGQKVGQYF. V usage is TRBV29-1 and J usage is TRBJ2-7; tentative D call: TRBD1 (6 bases). CDR1 is SQVTM, CDR2 ANQGSEA, per germline. The CDR3 runs 13 residues. Trimming cost V 1 base and J 9 bases, with 16 bases left between them.

The CDR3 spells CASSSKTGRAEKLFF. CDR3 nucleotide sequence: TGTGCCAGCAGCTCTAAGACAGGGAGGGCTGAAAAACTGTTTTTT. The J gene is TRBJ1-4, the V gene TRBV5-6, with 7 bases aligning to TRBD1. Unmatched junction bases numbered 9, after V lost 3 bases and J lost 7 bases. The CDR3 is made up of 15 amino acids. Germline CDR1 and CDR2: SGHDT and YYEEEE.

This clonotype was seen a few times. The gene calls are TRBV7-9 and TRBJ2-2; 7 nucleotides align to TRBD2. The CDR3 has 16 residues. Germline V gene sequence: CDR1 SEHNR, CDR2 FQNEAQ (reference sequence). The V gene end was trimmed by 5 bases and the J gene end by 5 bases; junction bases not matched to a gene: 11. For the CDR3, the DNA is TGTGCCAGCAGCCAAACCCACGGGCGGGAGACCGGGGAGCTGTTTTTT. Its translation: CASSQTHGRETGELFF. Filled out from reference TRBV7-9 and TRBJ2-2, the complete variable domain reads DTGVSQNPRHKITKRGQNVTFRCDPISEHNRLYWYRQTLGQGPEFLTYFQNEAQLEKSRLLSDRFSAERPKGSFSTLEIQRTEQGDSAMYLCASSQTHGRETGELFFGEGSRLTVL.

The chain joins TRBV20-1 to TRBJ1-6; D gene ambiguous. Per the germline V gene, CDR1 is DFQATT and CDR2 is SNEGSKA (reference sequence). V was pared by 0 bases and J by 7 bases, with 13 bases between. This CDR3 has 15 residues. CDR3 nucleotides: TGCAGTGCTAGAGATCGTGGCAGCCAAAATTCACCCCTCCACTTT. It yields the protein CSARDRGSQNSPLHF.

In regard to this clonotype: The conserved final phenylalanine or tryptophan is absent from the CDR3, which likely points to a read error. The rearrangement uses TRBV10-3 and TRBJ2-1; maybe TRBD1 (7 bases). V was trimmed by 11 bases and J by 12 bases, leaving 20 bases between them. The germline V gene encodes CDR1 ENHRY and CDR2 SYGVKD. The CDR3 runs 12 residues. CDR3 coding DNA: TGTGCCCCACTCCAGGGGGGAGTAGGGCAGTTCTTA. Translating it yields CAPLQGGVGQFL.

This chain joins TRBV6-5 and TRBJ2-1; D perhaps matches TRBD2 (6 bases). Between the trimmed V and J ends, which lost 6 bases and 8 bases, there was a span of 17 bases. CDR1 is MNHEY and CDR2 is SVGAGI in the germline V gene. The CDR3 loop spans 14 amino acids. The CDR3 nucleotides are TGTGCCAGCAGAACGGGACTCACGACGGATGAGCAGTTCTTC. Translating it yields CASRTGLTTDEQFF.

At least ten counts were recorded for this clonotype. The chain couples TRBV7-2 to TRBJ1-3; D is possibly TRBD1 (6 bases). CDR1 SGHTA and CDR2 FQGNSA come from the germline V gene. The CDR3 has 16 amino acids. Trimming shortened V by 6 bases and J by 3 bases, and 18 bases separated the two germline ends. The CDR3 nucleotides are TGTGCCAGCAGGCAAGAAGGAAGGGGGTTTGGAAACACCATATATTTT. Protein product: CASRQEGRGFGNTIYF.

This clonotype was observed a few times. This chain links TRBV20-1 with TRBJ2-3; 11 bases line up with TRBD2. CDR1 and CDR2 (germline): DFQATT, SNEGSKA (reference sequence). V shed 5 bases, J shed 3 bases, and the junction held 7 bases outside the gene matches. The CDR3 runs 15 residues. This CDR3 reads CSAFQGLAETDTQYF. In DNA, the CDR3 is TGCAGTGCTTTCCAGGGACTAGCGGAAACAGATACGCAGTATTTT.